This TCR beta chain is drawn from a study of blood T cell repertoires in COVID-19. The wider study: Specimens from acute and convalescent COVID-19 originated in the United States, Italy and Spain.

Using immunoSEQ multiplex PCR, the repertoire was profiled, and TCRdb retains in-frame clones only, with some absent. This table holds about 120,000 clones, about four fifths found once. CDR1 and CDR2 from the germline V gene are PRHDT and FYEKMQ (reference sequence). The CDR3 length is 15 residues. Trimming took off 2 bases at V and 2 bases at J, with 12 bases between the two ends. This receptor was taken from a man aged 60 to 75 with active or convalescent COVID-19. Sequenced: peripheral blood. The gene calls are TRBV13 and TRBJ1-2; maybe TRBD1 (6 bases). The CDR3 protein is CASSLYRALNYGYTF. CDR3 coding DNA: TGTGCCAGCAGCTTATACAGGGCTTTGAACTATGGCTACACCTTC.